Included here is one TCR beta chain sequence, with context. Its specificity is not known. Deep-level assay runs were performed. Method: immunoSEQ multiplex PCR; TCRdb's copy keeps in-frame clones and lacks some. The sample consists of hundreds of thousands of clones, 55% to 75% of them appearing once. Germline V gives CDR1 SGHDT, CDR2 YYEEEE. V was pared by 4 bases and J by 1 base, with 13 bases between. This CDR3 has 15 residues. It was into CD45RA+ naive and CD45RA-negative memory subsets that the CD4+ cells were split. This specimen belongs to a study of shared clonotypes between healthy human individuals. Regarding the study as a whole: Several donors shared around 5.2% of their naive CD4 clonotypes.

The clonotype originates from a young woman in good health. Sequences were obtained from memory CD4+ T cells sorted from blood. Indicated subset: CD45RA-negative fraction. V and J are TRBV5-6 and TRBJ2-3, with D perhaps TRBD1 (5 bases). The CDR3 here is CASSPQGGRTDTQYF. DNA of the CDR3: TGTGCCAGCAGCCCGCAGGGCGGCCGCACAGATACGCAGTATTTT.